This entry lists 27 T cell receptor beta chains sequenced from one sample in a study of regulatory T cells in long-lasting Graves disease. Investigators prepared the TCR beta libraries by applying iRepertoire HTBI primers and Arm-PCR of CDR3 regions. TCRdb independently ran MiXCR on the multiplex PCR reads; one entry per CDR3 protein. The sample yields about 290,000 distinct CDR3 sequences, around 21% seen once. Time point meaning: persistent/refractory GD, antithyroid drugs over 5 years with positive TRAb. The TCR library was made from RNA that had been extracted from PBMCs in TRIzol. Sample: peripheral blood mononuclear cells (PBMCs), taken when the disease was refractory, from a patient treated with antithyroid drugs. These receptors were taken from a female donor with Graves disease.

In regard to this clonotype: A much larger clone is a single base away; this may be a read error. This chain links TRBV29-1 with TRBJ1-2; TRBD1 agrees at 7 bases. After removal of 5 bases from V and 4 bases from J, the junction contained 7 bases not matched to a gene. Germline CDR1 is SQVTM and CDR2 is ANQGSEA. CDR3 length: 13 amino acids. The CDR3 DNA reads as TGCAGCGTTAGAAAGGGGGCGGGCTATGGCTACACCTTC. It codes for CSVRKGAGYGYTF.

Many counts were recorded for this clonotype. This chain joins TRBV20-1 and TRBJ1-1; D uncertain. There are 13 residues in the CDR3. The germline gives CDR1 DFQATT, CDR2 SNEGSKA (reference sequence). Trimming removed 0 bases at V and 3 bases at J, with 8 bases between. CDR3 in DNA: TGCAGTGCTAGAGATTTGATGCACACTGAAGCTTTCTTT. Protein sequence: CSARDLMHTEAFF.

This clonotype was counted only a few times. The CDR3, as DNA: TGTGCCAGCGGCCGGTACTCCTACGAGCAGTACTTC. Translating gives CASGRYSYEQYF. J is TRBJ2-7 and V is TRBV27; no firm D call. The V end was cut by 8 bases, the J end by 0 bases, with 8 bases between. Germline values: CDR1 MNHEY, CDR2 SMNVEV (reference sequence). The CDR3 is 12 residues long.

The chain employs TRBV6-1 and TRBJ2-2, with no clear D. The V and J ends lost 6 bases and 7 bases respectively, with 12 bases between them. Looked up from germline, CDR1 is MNHNS and CDR2 is SASEGT. This CDR3 region has 13 residues. The DNA of the CDR3 is TGTGCCAGCAGGGCCACACGCGACGGGGAGCTGTTTTTT. Protein product: CASRATRDGELFF.

This clonotype was recorded at least ten times. This chain joins TRBV30 and TRBJ1-2, with D perhaps TRBD1 (5 bases). Germline lookup yields CDR1 GTSNPN and CDR2 SVGIG (reference sequence). This CDR3 is 12 amino acids long. Trimming took 4 bases from V and 7 from J, leaving 13 bases between them. The CDR3 reads CAWNEGFGGYTF. CDR3 in DNA: TGTGCCTGGAACGAGGGGTTCGGTGGCTACACCTTC.

The chain recombines TRBV4-2 with TRBJ2-2, with 7 positions matching TRBD1. The ends lost 4 bases at V and 3 bases at J; junction bases unmatched: 8. The CDR3 is made up of 16 amino acids. CDR1 and CDR2 from the germline V gene are LGHNA and YNFKEQ. In DNA form, the CDR3 reads TGTGCCAGCAGCCGCCCCAGGGGGTTTGACACCGGGGAGCTGTTTTTT. It codes for CASSRPRGFDTGELFF.

J is TRBJ2-7 and V is TRBV7-9; 8 positions agree with TRBD2. With 6 bases clipped from V and 6 bases from J, the junction kept 10 bases outside the gene matches. The CDR3 is made up of 14 amino acids. CDR1 and CDR2 (germline): SEHNR, FQNEAQ (reference sequence). CDR3 amino acids: CASSTAGDVFEQYF. The CDR3 DNA sequence: TGTGCCAGCAGTACAGCGGGAGACGTGTTCGAGCAGTACTTC.

V is TRBV4-1 and J is TRBJ2-7; D is ambiguous. V was pared by 4 bases and J by 6 bases, with 19 bases between. The CDR3 runs 15 residues. CDR1 is MGHRA and CDR2 is YSYEKL in the germline V gene. The CDR3 region has the DNA TGCGCCAGCAGCCCAGCTATTCGCTCTTTCGGCGAGCAGTACTTC. This encodes CASSPAIRSFGEQYF.

Only a few counts were recorded for this clonotype. The V gene is TRBV4-2, the J gene TRBJ2-7, with D tentatively TRBD2 (6 bases). The CDR3 runs 17 residues. Trimming cost V 1 base and J 3 bases, with 19 bases left between them. CDR1 and CDR2 (germline): LGHNA, YNFKEQ. The CDR3 is CASSQAHGPGGSYEQYF. For the CDR3, the DNA is TGTGCCAGCAGCCAAGCCCACGGACCCGGGGGAAGCTACGAGCAGTACTTC.

The chain links TRBV7-6 to TRBJ2-3; D is uncertain. Germline V lookup: CDR1 SGHVS, CDR2 FNYEAQ. The CDR3 has 14 residues. Deletions cut 3 bases from V and 3 bases from J, with 10 bases between. For the CDR3, the DNA is TGTGCCAGCAGCTTGAGGTGGGGAACAGATACGCAGTATTTT. It specifies CASSLRWGTDTQYF.

This clonotype has a count of ten or more. The V gene is TRBV28, the J gene TRBJ1-1; perhaps TRBD1 as D (6 bases). Germline lookup yields CDR1 MDHEN and CDR2 SYDVKM. Between the trimmed V and J ends, which lost 3 bases and 2 bases, there was a span of 19 bases. CDR3 size: 17 residues. The CDR3 loop is CASSFRWGQRPNTEAFF. The CDR3 DNA follows: TGTGCCAGCAGTTTTAGATGGGGACAACGTCCCAACACTGAAGCTTTCTTT.

The chain joins TRBV11-2 to TRBJ2-3, with D maybe TRBD2 (5 bases). CDR3 length equals 15 residues. Between the trimmed V and J ends, which lost 4 bases and 5 bases, there was a span of 16 bases. From germline, CDR1 is SGHAT and CDR2 FQNNGV. CDR3 residues: CASSSNSGMGDTQYF. CDR3 bases: TGTGCCAGCAGCTCAAACAGCGGTATGGGAGATACGCAGTATTTT.

At least ten counts were recorded for this clonotype. CDR3 protein: CASSYDRTYEQYF. DNA of the CDR3: TGTGCCAGCAGTTACGACAGAACCTACGAGCAGTACTTC. The rearrangement links TRBV6-2 or TRBV6-3 to TRBJ2-7; maybe TRBD1 (5 bases). Germline loops: CDR1 MNHEY, CDR2 SVGEGT. Trimming removed 2 bases from V and 2 bases from J, with 7 bases in between. This CDR3 contains 13 residues.

This clonotype was recorded a few times. The rearrangement joins TRBV18 to TRBJ1-1; 7 bases agree with TRBD1. The germline V gene encodes CDR1 KGHSH and CDR2 LQKENI. With 5 bases clipped from V and 3 bases from J, the junction kept 6 bases outside the gene matches. CDR3 length: 14 residues. The CDR3 sequence is CASSTTGVDTEAFF. In DNA, the CDR3 is TGTGCCAGCTCAACTACAGGGGTGGACACTGAAGCTTTCTTT.

The rearrangement joins TRBV30 to TRBJ2-7; the match to TRBD1 covers 7 bases. V dropped 5 bases and J dropped 2; count of bases not matched to a gene: 3. Germline loops: CDR1 GTSNPN, CDR2 SVGIG (reference sequence). CDR3 length: 12 residues. CDR3 DNA sequence: TGTGCCTGGGGGACAGCGGCCTACGAGCAGTACTTC. Amino acid sequence: CAWGTAAYEQYF.

This clonotype was seen repeatedly, ten times or more. A junction end diverges from the germline sequence, so it may reflect a read error. The chain joins TRBV6-2 or TRBV6-3 to TRBJ1-5; 9 positions match TRBD1. Germline V lookup: CDR1 MNHEY, CDR2 SVGEGT. This CDR3 comprises 15 residues. The CDR3 loop is CASSYAGQGKQPQHF. The DNA for the CDR3 is TGTGCCAGCAGTTACGCGGGACAGGGCAAACAGCCCCAGCATTTT.

J is TRBJ2-1 and V is TRBV13; 10 nucleotides match TRBD2. V dropped 4 bases and J dropped 12; count of bases not matched to a gene: 15. There are 16 residues in the CDR3. Germline V lookup: CDR1 PRHDT, CDR2 FYEKMQ (reference sequence). In DNA, the CDR3 is TGTGCCAGCAGCTCGAAAAGAGCGGGAGGGCTTAGTGCGCAGTTCTTC. Protein: CASSSKRAGGLSAQFF.

This clonotype was counted a few times. The chain is built from TRBV3-1 and TRBJ2-2; D uncertain. Trimming took off 0 bases at V and 3 bases at J, with 5 bases between the two ends. There are 14 residues in the CDR3. The germline gives CDR1 LGHDT, CDR2 YNNKEL (reference sequence). The CDR3 reads CASSQEHHTGELFF. DNA of the CDR3: TGTGCCAGCAGCCAAGAACATCACACCGGGGAGCTGTTTTTT.

This clonotype has just a few counts. V usage is TRBV28 and J usage is TRBJ2-1, with TRBD2 identical over 10 bases. The CDR3 consists of 16 residues. CDR1 and CDR2 from the germline V gene are MDHEN and SYDVKM. The V segment lost 4 bases and the J segment 4 bases; nucleotides outside the gene matches: 7. The CDR3 bases are TGTGCCAGCAGTTCCTCAGGGACTAGCGCTTACAATGAGCAGTTCTTC. The encoded protein is CASSSSGTSAYNEQFF.

This clonotype has a count of ten or more. The V call is TRBV3-2, the J call TRBJ2-4. TRBV3-2 is a documented pseudogene. This CDR3 has 10 amino acids. The CDR3 sequence is CASSRGIQYF. In DNA form, the CDR3 reads TGTGCCAGCAGCCGGGGCATTCAGTACTTC.

Ten or more counts support this clonotype. This rearrangement joins TRBV12-3 or TRBV12-4 to TRBJ2-5; D is undetermined. CDR3 length: 13 residues. Trimming left V 3 bases short and J 7 bases short, with 12 bases between. The DNA for the CDR3 is TGTGCCAGCAGTTTGTCAGGTGGTGCGACCCAGTACTTC. Residues: CASSLSGGATQYF.

On this clonotype itself: This sequence may be a read error, since a much larger clone differs from it by one base. This chain connects TRBV28 to TRBJ1-1; D is perhaps TRBD1 (6 bases). Germline-derived CDR1 and CDR2 are MDHEN and SYDVKM. The CDR3 runs 12 residues. CDR3 bases: TGTGCCTGCAGTTTAAGGGGGTTCGAAGCTTTCTTT. Amino acids: CACSLRGFEAFF.

This clonotype was seen many times. The CDR3: CASRQGTYEQYF. The CDR3 coding sequence is TGTGCCAGCAGACAGGGGACCTACGAGCAGTACTTC. The gene calls are TRBV28 and TRBJ2-7, with 7 positions matching TRBD1. This CDR3 has 12 residues. Germline CDR1 MDHEN, CDR2 SYDVKM. J lost 2 bases, V lost 6 bases, and 1 base had no gene match. Complete variable domain (other parts from reference TRBV28 and TRBJ2-7): DVKVTQSSRYLVKRTGEKVFLECVQDMDHENMFWYRQDPGLGLRLIYFSYDVKMKEKGDIPEGYSVSREKKERFSLILESASTNQTSMYLCASRQGTYEQYFGPGTRLTVT.

The chain links TRBV4-1 to TRBJ2-7; 11 bases match TRBD1. The CDR3 extends over 16 amino acids. V lost 4 bases to trimming and J lost 4 bases; unmatched junction nucleotides: 9. Germline CDR1 and CDR2: MGHRA and YSYEKL. The CDR3 bases are TGCGCCAGCAGCCTTAGGGGACAGGGGGAGATGTACGAGCAGTACTTC. Its protein product is CASSLRGQGEMYEQYF.

This clonotype appeared many times. The chain has TRBV27 and TRBJ2-7; D gene unclear. This CDR3 spans 15 amino acids. Deletions cut 3 bases from V and 0 bases from J, with 12 bases between. CDR1 MNHEY and CDR2 SMNVEV come from the germline V gene (reference sequence). The CDR3 region has the DNA TGTGCCAGCAGTTTGGCAAAGACTGGCTCCTACGAGCAGTACTTC. Protein sequence: CASSLAKTGSYEQYF.

This clonotype showed up many times. V and J are TRBV12-3 or TRBV12-4 and TRBJ2-6; D may be TRBD2 (5 bases). The length of the CDR3 is 15 residues. V lost 4 bases, J lost 0 bases, and 7 bases lay in between. The CDR3 loop reads CASSYGVSGANVLTF. The CDR3 coding sequence is TGTGCCAGCAGTTACGGGGTCTCTGGGGCCAACGTCCTGACTTTC.

V is TRBV14 and J is TRBJ2-1; 9 bases map to TRBD1. Losses at the gene ends were 1 base for V and 7 bases for J; bases not matched to a gene: 5. Germline values: CDR1 SGHDN, CDR2 FVKESK. The CDR3 sequence is 15 residues long. The CDR3 is CASSQARTGENEQFF. The CDR3 nucleotides are TGTGCCAGCAGCCAAGCTCGGACAGGGGAAAATGAGCAGTTCTTC.